The clone carrying this T cell receptor beta chain was counted only a few times. Sequencing used immunoSEQ multiplex PCR; TCRdb keeps in-frame clones, though not all of them. This table holds some 1,300 clones, about a fifth found once. These data originate in a study of T cells in localized non-small cell lung cancer. Germline CDR1 reads SGHNT; CDR2 reads YENEEA. The CDR3 is 17 residues long. The V segment lost 5 bases and the J segment 6 bases; nucleotides outside the gene matches: 14. The TCR comes from a man aged 35 to 69 with stage III squamous cell lung carcinoma. The rearrangement links TRBV11-3 to TRBJ2-2; 8 bases are shared with TRBD2. The sample here was normal lung tissue next to the tumor, taken before any cancer treatment. The CDR3 is CASSPVAGIDLSGELFF. CDR3 in DNA: TGTGCCAGCAGCCCTGTAGCGGGGATCGATCTTTCCGGGGAGCTGTTTTTT.